What follows is one TCR beta chain and its context. This entry is derived from a study of cytomegalovirus exposure and HLA in healthy donors. TCRdb's table, derived via immunoSEQ multiplex PCR, lists solely in-frame clones and lacks some. Among around 230,000 clones listed, 70% to 90% were seen once. Germline lookup yields CDR1 LNHNV and CDR2 YYDKDF (reference sequence). The V end was cut by 0 bases, the J end by 4 bases, with 15 bases between. The CDR3 runs to 16 residues. The receptor comes from a woman in her 30s in good health and CMV-seropositive. The sequenced sample was PBMCs. The rearrangement joins TRBV15 to TRBJ1-2; perhaps TRBD1 as D (5 bases). The CDR3 sequence is CATSRDLGVSSYGYTF. The CDR3 DNA reads as TGTGCCACCAGCAGAGATCTAGGGGTCAGTAGCTATGGCTACACCTTC. The full variable domain, rest sourced from reference TRBV15 and TRBJ1-2, is DAMVIQNPRYQVTQFGKPVTLSCSQTLNHNVMYWYQQKSSQAPKLLFHYYDKDFNNEADTPDNFQSRRPNTSFCFLDIRSPGLGDTAMYLCATSRDLGVSSYGYTFGSGTRLTVV.